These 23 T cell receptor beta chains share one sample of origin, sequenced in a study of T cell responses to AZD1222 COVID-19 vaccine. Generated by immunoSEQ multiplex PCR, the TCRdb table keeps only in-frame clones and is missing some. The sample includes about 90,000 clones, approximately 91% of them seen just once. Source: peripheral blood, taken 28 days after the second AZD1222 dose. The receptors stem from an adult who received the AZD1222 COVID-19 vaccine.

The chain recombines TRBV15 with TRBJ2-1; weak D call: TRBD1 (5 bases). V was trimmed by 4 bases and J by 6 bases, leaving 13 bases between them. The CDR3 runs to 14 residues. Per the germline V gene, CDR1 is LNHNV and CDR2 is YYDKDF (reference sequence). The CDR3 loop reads CATSTRATLNEQFF. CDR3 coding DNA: TGTGCCACCAGCACCAGGGCCACCCTCAATGAGCAGTTCTTC.

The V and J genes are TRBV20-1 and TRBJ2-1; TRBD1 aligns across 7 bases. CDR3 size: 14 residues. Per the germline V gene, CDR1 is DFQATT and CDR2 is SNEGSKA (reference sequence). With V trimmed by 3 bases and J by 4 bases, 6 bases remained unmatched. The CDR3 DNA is TGCAGTGCTAGTCAGGGGGAAGATTACAATGAGCAGTTCTTC. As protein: CSASQGEDYNEQFF.

In nucleotides, the CDR3 is TGTGCCAGCAGTTTTGGGACAAACTATGGCTACACCTTC. This translates into CASSFGTNYGYTF. The V call is TRBV27, the J call TRBJ1-2; D perhaps matches TRBD1 (6 bases). The CDR3 sequence is 13 residues long. V lost 3 bases and J lost 2, with 7 bases in between. Germline V gives CDR1 MNHEY, CDR2 SMNVEV (reference sequence).

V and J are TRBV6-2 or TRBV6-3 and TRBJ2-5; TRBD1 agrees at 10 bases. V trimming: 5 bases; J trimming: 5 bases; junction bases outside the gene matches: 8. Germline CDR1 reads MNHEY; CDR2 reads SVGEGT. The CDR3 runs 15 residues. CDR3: CASSPGTGVWETQYF. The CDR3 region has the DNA TGTGCCAGCAGTCCCGGGACAGGGGTGTGGGAGACCCAGTACTTC.

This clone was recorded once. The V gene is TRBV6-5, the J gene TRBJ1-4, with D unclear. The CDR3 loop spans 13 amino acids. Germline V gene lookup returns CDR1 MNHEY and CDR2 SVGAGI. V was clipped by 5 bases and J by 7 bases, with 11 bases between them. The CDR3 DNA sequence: TGTGCCAGCAGTCCCCGAGCCAGTGAAAAACTGTTTTTT. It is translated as CASSPRASEKLFF.

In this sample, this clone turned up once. This chain's CDR3 is CASSPLGIAGGHNEQFF. Written as DNA, the CDR3 is TGTGCCAGTAGTCCCCTAGGAATAGCGGGGGGGCACAATGAGCAGTTCTTC. V gene TRBV19 combines with J gene TRBJ2-1, with 11 bases that match TRBD2. Trimming took 5 bases from V and 5 from J; bases not matched to a gene: 11. The length of the CDR3 is 17 residues. Germline V gives CDR1 LNHDA, CDR2 SQIVND (reference sequence).

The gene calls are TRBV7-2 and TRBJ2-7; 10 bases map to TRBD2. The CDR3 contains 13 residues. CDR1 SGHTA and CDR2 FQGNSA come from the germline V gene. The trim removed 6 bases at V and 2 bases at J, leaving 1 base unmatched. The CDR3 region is CASRSGGAYEQYF. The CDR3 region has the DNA TGTGCCAGCAGGAGCGGGGGGGCCTACGAGCAGTACTTC.

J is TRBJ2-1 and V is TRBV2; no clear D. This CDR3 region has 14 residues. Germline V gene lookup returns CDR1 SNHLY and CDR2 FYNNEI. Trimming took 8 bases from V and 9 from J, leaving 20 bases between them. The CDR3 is CASFLVQTLGEQFF. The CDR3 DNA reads TGTGCCAGCTTTCTCGTACAGACTTTAGGTGAGCAGTTCTTC.

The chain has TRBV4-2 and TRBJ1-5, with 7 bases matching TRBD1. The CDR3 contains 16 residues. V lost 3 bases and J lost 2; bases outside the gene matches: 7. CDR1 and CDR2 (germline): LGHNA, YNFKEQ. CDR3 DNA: TGTGCCAGCAGCCAGGACGACAGGGAGGGCAATCAGCCCCAGCATTTT. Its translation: CASSQDDREGNQPQHF.

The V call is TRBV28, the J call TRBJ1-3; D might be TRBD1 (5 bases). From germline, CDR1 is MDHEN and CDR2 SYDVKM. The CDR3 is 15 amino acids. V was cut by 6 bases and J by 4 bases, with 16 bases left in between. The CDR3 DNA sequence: TGTGCCAGCAGCAACCCAGGGTTATCGGGAAACACCATATATTTT. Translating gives CASSNPGLSGNTIYF.

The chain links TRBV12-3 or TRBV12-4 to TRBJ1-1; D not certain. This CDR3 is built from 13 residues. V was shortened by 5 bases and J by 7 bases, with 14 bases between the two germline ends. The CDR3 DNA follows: TGTGCCAGCAGTCGAAGGGCGCCGTATGAAGCTTTCTTT. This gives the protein CASSRRAPYEAFF.

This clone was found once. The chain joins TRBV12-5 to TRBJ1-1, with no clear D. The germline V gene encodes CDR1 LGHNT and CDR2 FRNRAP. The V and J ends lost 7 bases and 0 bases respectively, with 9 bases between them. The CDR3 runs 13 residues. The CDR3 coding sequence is TGTGCTAGTGTTCTCGAACTGAACACTGAAGCTTTCTTT. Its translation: CASVLELNTEAFF.

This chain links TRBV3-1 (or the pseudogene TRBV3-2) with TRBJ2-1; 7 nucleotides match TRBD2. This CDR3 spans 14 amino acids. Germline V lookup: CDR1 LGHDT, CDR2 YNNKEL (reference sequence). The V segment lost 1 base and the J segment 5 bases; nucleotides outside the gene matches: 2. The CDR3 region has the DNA TGTGCCAGCAGCCAAGTGGGGGGGAACAATGAGCAGTTCTTC. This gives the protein CASSQVGGNNEQFF.

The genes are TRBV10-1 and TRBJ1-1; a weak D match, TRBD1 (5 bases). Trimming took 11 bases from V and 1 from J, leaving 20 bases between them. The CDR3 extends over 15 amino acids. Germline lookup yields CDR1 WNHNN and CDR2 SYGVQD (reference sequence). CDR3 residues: CADKRAIGENTEAFF. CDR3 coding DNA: TGCGCCGATAAACGGGCGATAGGGGAGAACACTGAAGCTTTCTTT.

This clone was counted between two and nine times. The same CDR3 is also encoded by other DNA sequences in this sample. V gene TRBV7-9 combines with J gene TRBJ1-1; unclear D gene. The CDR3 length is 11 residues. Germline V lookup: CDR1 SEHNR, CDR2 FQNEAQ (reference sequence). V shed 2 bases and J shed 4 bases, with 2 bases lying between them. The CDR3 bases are TGTGCCAGCAGCTTACTCACTGAAGCTTTCTTT. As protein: CASSLLTEAFF.

CDR3 residues: CAIRLSLSTDTQYF. Written as DNA, the CDR3 is TGTGCCATCAGGCTTAGCCTAAGCACAGATACGCAGTATTTT. This chain links TRBV10-3 with TRBJ2-3; D is ambiguous. The CDR3 is 14 residues long. V dropped 6 bases and J dropped 0 bases, with 10 bases sitting between them. Per germline, CDR1 ENHRY and CDR2 SYGVKD.

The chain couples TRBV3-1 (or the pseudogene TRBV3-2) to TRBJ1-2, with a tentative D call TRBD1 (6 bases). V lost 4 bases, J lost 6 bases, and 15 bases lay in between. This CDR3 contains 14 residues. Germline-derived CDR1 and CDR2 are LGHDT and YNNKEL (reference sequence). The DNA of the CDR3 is TGTGCCAGCAGCCTGGTAGGAGGGGGTGATGGCTACACCTTC. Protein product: CASSLVGGGDGYTF.

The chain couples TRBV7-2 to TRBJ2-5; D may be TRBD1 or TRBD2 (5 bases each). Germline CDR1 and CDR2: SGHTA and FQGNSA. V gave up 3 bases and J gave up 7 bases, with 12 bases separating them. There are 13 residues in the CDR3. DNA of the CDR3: TGTGCCAGCAGCTTTTCTGGGGACGGGACCCAGTACTTC. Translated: CASSFSGDGTQYF.

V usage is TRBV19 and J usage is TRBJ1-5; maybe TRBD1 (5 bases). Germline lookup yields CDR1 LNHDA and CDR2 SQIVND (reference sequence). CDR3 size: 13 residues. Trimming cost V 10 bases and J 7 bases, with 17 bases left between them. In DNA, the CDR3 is TGTGCCACCGGGGCGGGGTTCTCGCAGCCCCAGCATTTT. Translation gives CATGAGFSQPQHF.

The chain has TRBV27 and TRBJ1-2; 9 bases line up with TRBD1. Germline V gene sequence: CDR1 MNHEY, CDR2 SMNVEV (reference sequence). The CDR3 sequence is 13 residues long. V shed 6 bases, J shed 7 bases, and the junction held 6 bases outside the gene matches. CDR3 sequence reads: CASSRDRVLGYTF. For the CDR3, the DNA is TGTGCCAGCAGCCGGGACAGGGTCCTTGGCTACACCTTC.

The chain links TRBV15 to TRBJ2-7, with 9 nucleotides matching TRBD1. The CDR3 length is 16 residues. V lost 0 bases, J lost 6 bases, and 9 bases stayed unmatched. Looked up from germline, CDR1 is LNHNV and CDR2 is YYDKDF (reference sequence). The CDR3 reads CATSRDGGQGSSEQYF. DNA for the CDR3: TGTGCCACCAGCAGAGATGGGGGACAGGGTTCGTCCGAGCAGTACTTC.

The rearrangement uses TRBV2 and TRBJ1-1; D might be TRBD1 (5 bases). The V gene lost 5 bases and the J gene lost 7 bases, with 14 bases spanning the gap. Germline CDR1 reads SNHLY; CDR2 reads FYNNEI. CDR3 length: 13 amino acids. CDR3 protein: CASSMGRAIEAFF. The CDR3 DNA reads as TGTGCCAGCAGTATGGGGCGGGCTATTGAAGCTTTCTTT.

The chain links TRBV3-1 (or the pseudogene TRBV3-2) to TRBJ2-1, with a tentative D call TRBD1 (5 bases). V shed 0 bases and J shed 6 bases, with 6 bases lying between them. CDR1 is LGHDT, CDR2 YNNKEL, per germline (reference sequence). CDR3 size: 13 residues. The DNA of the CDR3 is TGTGCCAGCAGCCAAGACAGGGCCAATGAGCAGTTCTTC. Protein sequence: CASSQDRANEQFF.